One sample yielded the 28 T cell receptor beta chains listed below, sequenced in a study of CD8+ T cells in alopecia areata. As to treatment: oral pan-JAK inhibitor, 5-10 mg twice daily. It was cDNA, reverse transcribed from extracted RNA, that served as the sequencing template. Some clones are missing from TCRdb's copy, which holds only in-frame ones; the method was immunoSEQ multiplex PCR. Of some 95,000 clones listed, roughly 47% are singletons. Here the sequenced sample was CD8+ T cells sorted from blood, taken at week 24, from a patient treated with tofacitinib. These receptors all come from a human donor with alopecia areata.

The CDR3 DNA sequence: TGTGCCAGCAGCGCGGAGGGGACTAGCCAGTTCTTC. Amino acid sequence: CASSAEGTSQFF. The chain uses TRBV9 and TRBJ2-1, with TRBD2 matching over 9 bases. CDR3 length equals 12 residues. J gave up 13 bases and V 3 bases, and 5 bases lay outside the gene matches. Per the germline V gene, CDR1 is SGDLS and CDR2 is YYNGEE.

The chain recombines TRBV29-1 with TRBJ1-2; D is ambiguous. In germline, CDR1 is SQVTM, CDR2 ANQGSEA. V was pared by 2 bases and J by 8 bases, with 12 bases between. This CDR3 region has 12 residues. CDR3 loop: CSVEPYSGGYTF. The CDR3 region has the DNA TGCAGCGTTGAACCCTATTCGGGCGGCTACACCTTC.

CDR3 sequence reads: CASSQGRDRGFDTQYF. The DNA for the CDR3 is TGCGCCAGCAGCCAAGGCCGGGACAGGGGGTTTGATACGCAGTATTTT. This rearrangement joins TRBV4-1 to TRBJ2-3, with 11 bases matching TRBD1. Germline CDR1 reads MGHRA; CDR2 reads YSYEKL. V dropped 1 base and J dropped 6; count of bases not matched to a gene: 6. This CDR3 has 16 residues.

The CDR3 region is CASSPVREETQYF. CDR3 nucleotide sequence: TGTGCCAGCAGCCCTGTCAGGGAGGAGACCCAGTACTTC. J is TRBJ2-5 and V is TRBV4-2; D tentatively reads TRBD1 or TRBD2 (5 bases each). Germline CDR1 reads LGHNA; CDR2 reads YNFKEQ. This CDR3 has 13 amino acids. Deletions cut 4 bases from V and 5 bases from J, with 11 bases between.

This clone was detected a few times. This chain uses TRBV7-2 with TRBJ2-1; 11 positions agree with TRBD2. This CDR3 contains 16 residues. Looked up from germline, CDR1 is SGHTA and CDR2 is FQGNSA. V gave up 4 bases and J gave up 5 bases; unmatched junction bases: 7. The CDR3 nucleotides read TGTGCCAGCAGCTACCCCACTAGCGGGAGAAACAATGAGCAGTTCTTC. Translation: CASSYPTSGRNNEQFF.

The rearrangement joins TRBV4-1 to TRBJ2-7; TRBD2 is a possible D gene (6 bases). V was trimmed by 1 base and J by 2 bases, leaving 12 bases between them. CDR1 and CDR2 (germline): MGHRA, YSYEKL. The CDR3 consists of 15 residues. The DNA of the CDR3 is TGCGCCAGCAGCCAAGTAGCGGAGAGCACCTACGAGCAGTACTTC. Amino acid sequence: CASSQVAESTYEQYF.

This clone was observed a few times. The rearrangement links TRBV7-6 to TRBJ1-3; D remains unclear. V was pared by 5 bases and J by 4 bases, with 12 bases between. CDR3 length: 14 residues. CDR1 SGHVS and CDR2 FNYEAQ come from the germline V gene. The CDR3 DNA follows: TGTGCCAGCAGCCAAAGACCTGGAGGAAACACCATATATTTT. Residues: CASSQRPGGNTIYF.

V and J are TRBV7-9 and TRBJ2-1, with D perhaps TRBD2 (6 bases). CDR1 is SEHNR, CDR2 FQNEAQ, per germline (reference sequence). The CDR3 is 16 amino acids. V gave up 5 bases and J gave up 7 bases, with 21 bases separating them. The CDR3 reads CASSPGLAAPLNEQFF. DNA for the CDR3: TGTGCCAGCAGCCCCGGTTTAGCGGCCCCGTTGAATGAGCAGTTCTTC.

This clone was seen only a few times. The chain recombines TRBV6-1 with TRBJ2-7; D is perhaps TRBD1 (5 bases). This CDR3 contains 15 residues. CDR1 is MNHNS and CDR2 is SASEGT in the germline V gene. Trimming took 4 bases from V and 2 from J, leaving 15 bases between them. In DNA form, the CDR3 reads TGTGCCAGCAGTGGTCGCAAGGAAGGGGCCTACGAGCAGTACTTC. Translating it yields CASSGRKEGAYEQYF.

The CDR3 region has the DNA TGCAGCGCCTGGGAGCCCACACCACTAGCTAGGAGAACCGGGGAGCTGTTTTTT. Its protein is CSAWEPTPLARRTGELFF. The rearrangement links TRBV29-1 to TRBJ2-2; D perhaps matches TRBD2 (6 bases). CDR3 size: 18 residues. The V gene's germline CDR1 is SQVTM and CDR2 ANQGSEA. The V end was cut by 7 bases, the J end by 5 bases, with 29 bases between.

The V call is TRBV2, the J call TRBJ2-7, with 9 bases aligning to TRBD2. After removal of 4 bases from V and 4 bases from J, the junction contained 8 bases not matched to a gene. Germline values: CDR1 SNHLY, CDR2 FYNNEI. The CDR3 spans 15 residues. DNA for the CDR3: TGTGCCAGCAGTGTTCCGACTAGCGGACAATACGAGCAGTACTTC. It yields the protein CASSVPTSGQYEQYF. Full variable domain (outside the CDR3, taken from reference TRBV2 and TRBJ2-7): EPEVTQTPSHQVTQMGQEVILRCVPISNHLYFYWYRQILGQKVEFLVSFYNNEISEKSEIFDDQFSVERPDGSNFTLKIRSTKLEDSAMYFCASSVPTSGQYEQYFGPGTRLTVT.

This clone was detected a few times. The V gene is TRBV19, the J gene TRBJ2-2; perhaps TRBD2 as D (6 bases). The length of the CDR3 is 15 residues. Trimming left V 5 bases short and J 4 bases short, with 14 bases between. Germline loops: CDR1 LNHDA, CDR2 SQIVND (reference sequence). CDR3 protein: CASSPGGTGTGELFF. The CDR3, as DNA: TGTGCCAGTAGTCCTGGGGGGACGGGCACCGGGGAGCTGTTTTTT.

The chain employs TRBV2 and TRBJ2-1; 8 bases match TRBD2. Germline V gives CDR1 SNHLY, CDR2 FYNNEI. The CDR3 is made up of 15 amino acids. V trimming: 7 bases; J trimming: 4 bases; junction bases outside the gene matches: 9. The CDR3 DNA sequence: TGTGCCAGCACCGTAGGGACTAGTGTTTACAATGAGCAGTTCTTC. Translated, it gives CASTVGTSVYNEQFF.

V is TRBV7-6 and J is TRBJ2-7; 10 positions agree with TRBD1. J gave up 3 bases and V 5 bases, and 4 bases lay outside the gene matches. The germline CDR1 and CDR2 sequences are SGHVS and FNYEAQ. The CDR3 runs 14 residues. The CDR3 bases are TGTGCCAGCAGCCGACGGACAGGGGGCTACGAGCAGTACTTC. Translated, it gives CASSRRTGGYEQYF. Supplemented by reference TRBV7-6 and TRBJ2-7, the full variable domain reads GAGVSQSPRYKVTKRGQDVALRCDPISGHVSLYWYRQALGQGPEFLTYFNYEAQQDKSGLPNDRFSAERPEGSISTLTIQRTEQRDSAMYRCASSRRTGGYEQYFGPGTRLTVT.

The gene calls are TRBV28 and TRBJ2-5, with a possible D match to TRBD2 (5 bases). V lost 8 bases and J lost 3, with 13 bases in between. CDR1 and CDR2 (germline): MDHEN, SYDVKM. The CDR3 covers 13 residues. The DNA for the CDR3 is TGTGCCAGCGAAACCGACGGGAAAGAGACCCAGTACTTC. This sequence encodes CASETDGKETQYF.

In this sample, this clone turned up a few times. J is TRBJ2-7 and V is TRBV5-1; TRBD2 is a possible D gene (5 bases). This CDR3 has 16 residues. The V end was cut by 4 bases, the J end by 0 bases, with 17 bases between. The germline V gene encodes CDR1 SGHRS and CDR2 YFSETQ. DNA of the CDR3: TGCGCCAGCAGCCAAGAACTGGTGGGGAGCTCCTACGAGCAGTACTTC. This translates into CASSQELVGSSYEQYF.

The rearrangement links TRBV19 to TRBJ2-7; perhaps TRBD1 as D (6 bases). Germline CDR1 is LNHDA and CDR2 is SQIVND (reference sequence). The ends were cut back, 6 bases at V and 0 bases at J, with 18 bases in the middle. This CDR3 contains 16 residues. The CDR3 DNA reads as TGTGCCAGTAGCCCCCAGGCGGACAGCAGCTCCTACGAGCAGTACTTC. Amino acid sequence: CASSPQADSSSYEQYF.

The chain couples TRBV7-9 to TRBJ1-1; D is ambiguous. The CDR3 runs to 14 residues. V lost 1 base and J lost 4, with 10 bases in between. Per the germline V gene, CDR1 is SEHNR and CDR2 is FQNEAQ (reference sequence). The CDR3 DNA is TGTGCCAGCAGCTTAGGGGGTCGGGTCACTGAAGCTTTCTTT. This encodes CASSLGGRVTEAFF.

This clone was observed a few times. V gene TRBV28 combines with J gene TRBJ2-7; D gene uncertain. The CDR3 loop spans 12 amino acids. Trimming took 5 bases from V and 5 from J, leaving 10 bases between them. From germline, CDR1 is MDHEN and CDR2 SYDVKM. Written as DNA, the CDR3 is TGTGCCAGCAGTACCTCAGAAGACGAGCAGTACTTC. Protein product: CASSTSEDEQYF.

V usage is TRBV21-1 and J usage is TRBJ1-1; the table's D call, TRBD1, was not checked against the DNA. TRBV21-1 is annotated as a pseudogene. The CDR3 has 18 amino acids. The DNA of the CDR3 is TGTGCCAGCAGCAAACAAGGGGAGGCAGGGGGTATGAACACTGAAGCTTTCTTT. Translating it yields CASSKQGEAGGMNTEAFF.

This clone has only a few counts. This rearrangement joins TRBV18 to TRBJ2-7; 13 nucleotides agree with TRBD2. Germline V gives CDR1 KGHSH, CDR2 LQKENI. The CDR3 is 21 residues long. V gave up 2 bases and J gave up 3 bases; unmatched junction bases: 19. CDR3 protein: CASSPGTGSGLAGSGVYEQYF. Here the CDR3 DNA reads TGTGCCAGCTCACCAGGGACAGGGTCGGGACTAGCGGGATCGGGAGTCTACGAGCAGTACTTC.

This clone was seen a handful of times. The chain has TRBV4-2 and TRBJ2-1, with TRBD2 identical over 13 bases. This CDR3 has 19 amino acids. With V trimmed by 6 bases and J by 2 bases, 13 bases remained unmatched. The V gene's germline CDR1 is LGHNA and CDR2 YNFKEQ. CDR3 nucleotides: TGTGCCAGCAGTCCGGGACGGACTAGCGGGAGTAGTACCTACAATGAGCAGTTCTTC. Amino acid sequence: CASSPGRTSGSSTYNEQFF.

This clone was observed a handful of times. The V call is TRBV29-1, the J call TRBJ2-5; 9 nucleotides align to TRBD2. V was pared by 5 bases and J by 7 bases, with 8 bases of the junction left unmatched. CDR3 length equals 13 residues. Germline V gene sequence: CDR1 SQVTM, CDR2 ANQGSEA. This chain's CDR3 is CSVLAGPRMTQYF. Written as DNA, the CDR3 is TGCAGCGTTCTAGCGGGGCCGCGAATGACCCAGTACTTC.

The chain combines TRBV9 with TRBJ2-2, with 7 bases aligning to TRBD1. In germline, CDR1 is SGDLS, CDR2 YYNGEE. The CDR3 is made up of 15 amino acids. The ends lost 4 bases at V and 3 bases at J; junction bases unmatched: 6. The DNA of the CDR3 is TGTGCCAGCAGCTCGGGACAGTCAGACACCGGGGAGCTGTTTTTT. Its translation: CASSSGQSDTGELFF.

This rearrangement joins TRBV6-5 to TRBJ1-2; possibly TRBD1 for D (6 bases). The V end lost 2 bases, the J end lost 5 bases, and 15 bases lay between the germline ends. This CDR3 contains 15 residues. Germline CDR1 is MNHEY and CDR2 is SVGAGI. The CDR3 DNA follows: TGTGCCAGCAGTTACGGGGACACCTCCGGTTATGGCTACACCTTC. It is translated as CASSYGDTSGYGYTF.

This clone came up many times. The CDR3 sequence: CASSASRGETQYF. In DNA, the CDR3 is TGTGCCAGCAGCGCATCTAGGGGGGAGACCCAGTACTTC. The chain recombines TRBV6-5 with TRBJ2-5, with a tentative D call TRBD1 (6 bases). CDR1 and CDR2 from the germline V gene are MNHEY and SVGAGI. The CDR3 is 13 residues long. V was shortened by 6 bases and J by 5 bases, with 13 bases between the two germline ends.

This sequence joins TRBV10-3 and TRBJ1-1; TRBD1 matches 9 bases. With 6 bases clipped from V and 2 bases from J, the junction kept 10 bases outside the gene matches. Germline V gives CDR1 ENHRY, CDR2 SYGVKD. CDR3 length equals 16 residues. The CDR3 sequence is CAISGTGYRRNTEAFF. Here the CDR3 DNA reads TGTGCCATCAGCGGGACAGGGTACCGTAGAAACACTGAAGCTTTCTTT.

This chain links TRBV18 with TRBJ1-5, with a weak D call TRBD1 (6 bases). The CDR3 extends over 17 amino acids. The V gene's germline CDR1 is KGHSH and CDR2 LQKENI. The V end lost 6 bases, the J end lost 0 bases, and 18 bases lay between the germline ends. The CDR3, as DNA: TGTGCCAGCTCGGAGGGCGGGGGCATTTCTAGCAATCAGCCCCAGCATTTT. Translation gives CASSEGGGISSNQPQHF.